The entry below describes one T cell receptor beta chain. Source study methods: It was from reference gene primer amplification that nucleated cell counts were estimated. Repertoires were generated with immunoSEQ multiplex PCR, while TCRdb's copy carries only in-frame clones and drops some. V and J calls plus clone size are reproduced from that table; the DNA served to infer D and trimming. The profile shows more than 400,000 clones, 70% to 90% of them singletons. This entry is derived from a study of blood T cell repertoires in COVID-19. Study in general: Whether acute or convalescent, the COVID-19 samples came from the United States, Italy and Spain. The cDNA or gDNA used as material had been derived from T cells, B-cell-depleted T cells, or PBMCs.

CDR1 and CDR2 from the germline V gene are MNHEY and SVGEGT. V was clipped by 5 bases and J by 4 bases; unmatched bases: 7. The CDR3 has 14 amino acids. V gene TRBV6-2 or TRBV6-3 combines with J gene TRBJ1-2, with 7 bases that match TRBD1. What was sequenced was peripheral blood. This receptor was obtained from a human donor in a cohort sampled during active COVID-19. CDR3 residues: CASSVDRLRYGYTF. In DNA, the CDR3 is TGTGCCAGCAGTGTGGACAGGCTTCGCTATGGCTACACCTTC.